Below are 31 T cell receptor beta chains sequenced from a single sample in a study of T cell responses to AZD1222 COVID-19 vaccine. Assay: immunoSEQ multiplex PCR; the TCRdb copy retains only in-frame clones and omits some. The data contain some 69,000 clones, 75% to 85% of them singletons. The sample in question was peripheral blood, obtained 28 days after the second AZD1222 dose. The receptors stem from an adult who received the AZD1222 COVID-19 vaccine.

In this sample, this clone turned up a few times. The J gene is TRBJ2-1, the V gene TRBV9, with TRBD1 matching 9 bases. This CDR3 spans 16 amino acids. Germline CDR1 reads SGDLS; CDR2 reads YYNGEE. Losses at the gene ends were 4 bases for V and 3 bases for J; bases not matched to a gene: 8. CDR3 coding DNA: TGTGCCAGCAGCCGGGGCGGGACAGGGTACTACAATGAGCAGTTCTTC. Residues: CASSRGGTGYYNEQFF.

The V and J genes are TRBV28 and TRBJ1-5; D is unclear. The length of the CDR3 is 14 residues. V was clipped by 3 bases and J by 5 bases, with 11 bases between them. Germline V gene sequence: CDR1 MDHEN, CDR2 SYDVKM. This CDR3 reads CASSFPGPYQPQHF. CDR3 nucleotide sequence: TGTGCCAGCAGTTTTCCCGGCCCCTATCAGCCCCAGCATTTT.

This clone was counted only a few times. This chain links TRBV10-3 with TRBJ1-1; tentatively, D is TRBD1 (6 bases). Trimming took off 0 bases at V and 0 bases at J, with 11 bases between the two ends. Germline loops: CDR1 ENHRY, CDR2 SYGVKD. This CDR3 is 16 amino acids long. CDR3 sequence (DNA): TGTGCCATCAGTGAGTCTGGGGGCATGTTGAACACTGAAGCTTTCTTT. Protein: CAISESGGMLNTEAFF.

This sequence joins TRBV4-1 and TRBJ1-2; D possibly corresponds to TRBD1 (6 bases). The CDR3 runs 14 residues. V lost 2 bases and J lost 5, with 12 bases in between. The V gene's germline CDR1 is MGHRA and CDR2 YSYEKL. CDR3 sequence (DNA): TGCGCCAGCAGCCAATTGCCAGGGGAGTATGGCTACACCTTC. Its translation: CASSQLPGEYGYTF.

The rearrangement links TRBV3-1 (or the pseudogene TRBV3-2) to TRBJ1-2, with D possibly TRBD1 on 5 matching bases. The CDR3 is made up of 15 amino acids. Germline assignment: CDR1 LGHDT and CDR2 YNNKEL (reference sequence). V shed 0 bases and J shed 7 bases, with 15 bases lying between them. CDR3 residues: CASSQDLIGASGYTF. The CDR3 nucleotides read TGTGCCAGCAGCCAAGATCTCATTGGGGCAAGTGGCTACACCTTC.

The count of this clone is one. V usage is TRBV7-9 and J usage is TRBJ1-1; D is unclear. The CDR3 has 14 residues. From germline, CDR1 is SEHNR and CDR2 FQNEAQ (reference sequence). Trimming took 6 bases from V and 1 from J, leaving 12 bases between them. The CDR3 DNA reads as TGTGCCAGCAGTCGAAAGGGAGAGAACACTGAAGCTTTCTTT. It is translated as CASSRKGENTEAFF.

The gene calls are TRBV2 and TRBJ1-5, with TRBD1 as a possible D gene (5 bases). This CDR3 has 13 amino acids. The V end was cut by 10 bases, the J end by 3 bases, with 13 bases between. CDR1 is SNHLY and CDR2 is FYNNEI in the germline V gene. The CDR3 sequence: CAITRGVNQPQHF. The CDR3 nucleotides read TGTGCCATTACTAGGGGAGTCAATCAGCCCCAGCATTTT.

The gene calls are TRBV27 and TRBJ1-6; D gene ambiguous. Trimming removed 3 bases at V and 4 bases at J, with 13 bases between. This CDR3 comprises 16 residues. CDR1 is MNHEY and CDR2 is SMNVEV in the germline V gene (reference sequence). CDR3 sequence (DNA): TGTGCCAGCAGTTTTCAGTCCCCCTTGTATAATTCACCCCTCCACTTT. It translates to CASSFQSPLYNSPLHF.

CDR3 sequence reads: CASSPRPLRGQGARGYTF. CDR3 in DNA: TGTGCCAGCAGCCCCCGACCTCTTCGCGGACAGGGGGCGAGGGGCTACACCTTC. The chain joins TRBV11-2 to TRBJ1-2; 11 bases map to TRBD1. The CDR3 runs to 18 residues. Looked up from germline, CDR1 is SGHAT and CDR2 is FQNNGV. With V trimmed by 5 bases and J by 8 bases, 19 bases remained unmatched.

V usage is TRBV4-1 and J usage is TRBJ2-1; 11 bases match TRBD2. Germline V gives CDR1 MGHRA, CDR2 YSYEKL. V lost 2 bases, J lost 8 bases, and 11 bases stayed unmatched. The CDR3 is 17 amino acids. The DNA for the CDR3 is TGCGCCAGCAGCCAAACCTCTAGCGGGGGGTTTTTCGATGAGCAGTTCTTC. It codes for CASSQTSSGGFFDEQFF.

In this sample, this clone turned up a few times. The rearrangement links TRBV7-8 to TRBJ2-7, with TRBD2 as a possible D gene (5 bases). V dropped 5 bases and J dropped 0 bases, with 14 bases sitting between them. The CDR3 consists of 15 residues. The V gene's germline CDR1 is SGHVS and CDR2 FQNEAQ. The CDR3 DNA sequence: TGTGCCAGCAGCAAGAAGGGAGACCGCTCCTACGAGCAGTACTTC. It yields the protein CASSKKGDRSYEQYF.

In this sample, this clone turned up a few times. The chain joins TRBV11-3 to TRBJ2-2; TRBD1 aligns across 7 bases. The trim removed 5 bases at V and 3 bases at J, leaving 6 bases unmatched. The CDR3 totals 15 residues. CDR1 SGHNT and CDR2 YENEEA come from the germline V gene. In nucleotides, the CDR3 is TGTGCCAGCAGCCCTCGACAGGGCCACACCGGGGAGCTGTTTTTT. Amino acids: CASSPRQGHTGELFF.

The chain is built from TRBV15 and TRBJ2-2; the D gene is possibly TRBD1 (5 bases). The V end was cut by 2 bases, the J end by 6 bases, with 7 bases between. Per germline, CDR1 LNHNV and CDR2 YYDKDF (reference sequence). This CDR3 is built from 13 residues. CDR3 nucleotide sequence: TGTGCCACCAGCAGAAGGGGCTCCGGGGAGCTGTTTTTT. This translates into CATSRRGSGELFF. The full variable domain, its missing parts supplied by reference TRBV15 and TRBJ2-2, is DAMVIQNPRYQVTQFGKPVTLSCSQTLNHNVMYWYQQKSSQAPKLLFHYYDKDFNNEADTPDNFQSRRPNTSFCFLDIRSPGLGDTAMYLCATSRRGSGELFFGEGSRLTVL.

This clone was observed a few times. The rearrangement uses TRBV5-1 and TRBJ2-1, with D uncertain. Germline V CDR1 and CDR2: SGHRS, YFSETQ. This CDR3 contains 15 residues. Trimming left V 2 bases short and J 4 bases short, with 13 bases between. The CDR3 sequence is CASSFRLASYNEQFF. CDR3 nucleotides: TGCGCCAGCAGCTTCCGGTTGGCTTCGTACAATGAGCAGTTCTTC.

V usage is TRBV30 and J usage is TRBJ1-4; D perhaps matches TRBD1 (6 bases). V was cut by 3 bases and J by 7 bases, with 12 bases left in between. The CDR3 has 13 residues. Germline CDR1 reads GTSNPN; CDR2 reads SVGIG (reference sequence). This CDR3 is CAWRMGHSEKLFF. DNA of the CDR3: TGTGCCTGGAGGATGGGACACTCTGAAAAACTGTTTTTT.

V is TRBV2 and J is TRBJ1-2; D is unclear. V was trimmed by 3 bases and J by 4 bases, leaving 6 bases between them. Germline values: CDR1 SNHLY, CDR2 FYNNEI. This CDR3 is built from 12 residues. The CDR3 protein is CASSEQAYGYTF. The CDR3 region has the DNA TGTGCCAGCAGTGAGCAGGCCTATGGCTACACCTTC. Filled out from reference TRBV2 and TRBJ1-2, the complete variable domain reads EPEVTQTPSHQVTQMGQEVILRCVPISNHLYFYWYRQILGQKVEFLVSFYNNEISEKSEIFDDQFSVERPDGSNFTLKIRSTKLEDSAMYFCASSEQAYGYTFGSGTRLTVV.

The genes are TRBV4-1 and TRBJ2-2; D unclear. Deletions cut 0 bases from V and 6 bases from J, with 11 bases between. Germline V CDR1 and CDR2: MGHRA, YSYEKL. This CDR3 spans 15 amino acids. CDR3 coding DNA: TGCGCCAGCAGCCAAGATAGGTTTGTCGCCGGGGAGCTGTTTTTT. Its translation is CASSQDRFVAGELFF.

V and J are TRBV6-5 and TRBJ1-5; D is unclear. The CDR3 spans 15 residues. CDR1 and CDR2 from the germline V gene are MNHEY and SVGAGI. Trimming removed 0 bases from V and 2 bases from J, with 8 bases in between. The CDR3: CASSYSSGRNQPQHF. The DNA for the CDR3 is TGTGCCAGCAGTTACTCGTCGGGCCGCAATCAGCCCCAGCATTTT.

The gene calls are TRBV5-6 and TRBJ2-7; 7 bases match TRBD1. This CDR3 is built from 14 residues. After removal of 3 bases from V and 1 base from J, the junction contained 4 bases not matched to a gene. Germline CDR1 reads SGHDT; CDR2 reads YYEEEE. The CDR3 DNA reads TGTGCCAGCAGCTGGACAGGTCCTTCCTACGAGCAGTACTTC. Its protein is CASSWTGPSYEQYF.

The sample holds a few counts of this clone. The CDR3 reads CASSLGGPEQFF. CDR3 DNA: TGTGCCAGCAGCTTAGGGGGGCCTGAGCAGTTCTTC. V gene TRBV11-2 combines with J gene TRBJ2-1, with D perhaps matching TRBD1 (6 bases). Germline-derived CDR1 and CDR2 are SGHAT and FQNNGV. The CDR3 extends over 12 amino acids. The germline V and J ends were trimmed by 1 base and 9 bases, with 7 bases remaining between them.

V is TRBV19 and J is TRBJ2-1; 13 positions match TRBD2. This CDR3 has 16 amino acids. J lost 4 bases, V lost 4 bases, and 4 bases had no gene match. The germline V gene has CDR1 LNHDA and CDR2 SQIVND (reference sequence). CDR3 sequence reads: CASSSRTSGGYNEQFF. The DNA of the CDR3 is TGTGCCAGTAGTAGTCGGACTAGCGGGGGATACAATGAGCAGTTCTTC.

The rearrangement uses TRBV7-6 and TRBJ2-5; TRBD2 aligns across 10 bases. This CDR3 has 16 residues. J lost 5 bases, V lost 1 base, and 7 bases had no gene match. Germline-derived CDR1 and CDR2 are SGHVS and FNYEAQ. The CDR3 sequence: CASSLVSGGASETQYF. For the CDR3, the DNA is TGTGCCAGCAGCTTAGTAAGCGGGGGGGCCTCGGAGACCCAGTACTTC.

V is TRBV4-1 and J is TRBJ1-2; 11 positions agree with TRBD1. Germline CDR1 and CDR2: MGHRA and YSYEKL. V was clipped by 4 bases and J by 7 bases; unmatched bases: 8. The CDR3 has 15 residues. The CDR3 coding sequence is TGCGCCAGCAGCCTCCGCGATGGGACAGGGGGTGGCTACACCTTC. Translating gives CASSLRDGTGGGYTF.

The chain carries TRBV3-1 (or the pseudogene TRBV3-2) and TRBJ2-7; 8 bases are shared with TRBD1. Trimming took 8 bases from V and 7 from J; bases not matched to a gene: 4. The CDR3 runs 11 residues. Germline CDR1 LGHDT, CDR2 YNNKEL (reference sequence). In DNA, the CDR3 is TGTGCCAGCGGGGACAGGCAAGAGCAGTACTTC. Its translation: CASGDRQEQYF.

J is TRBJ1-4 and V is TRBV16; D unresolved. CDR3 length equals 15 residues. The germline gives CDR1 KGHSY, CDR2 FQNENV. V lost 0 bases and J lost 5, with 10 bases in between. The CDR3 DNA reads as TGTGCCAGCAGCCAATCTCGGGCTAAGAATGAAAAACTGTTTTTT. This sequence encodes CASSQSRAKNEKLFF.

The sample holds a few counts of this clone. The chain has TRBV18 and TRBJ1-4, with TRBD1 matching 7 bases. The CDR3 covers 15 residues. Germline CDR1 KGHSH, CDR2 LQKENI. Trimming at V came to 2 bases and at J to 12 bases, leaving 12 bases not matched to a gene. Here the CDR3 DNA reads TGTGCCAGCTCACCAGACGGAAAGACAGGGTTGGAACTGTTTTTT. It is translated as CASSPDGKTGLELFF. Combining the CDR3 with reference TRBV18 and TRBJ1-4 gives the whole variable domain NAGVMQNPRHLVRRRGQEARLRCSPMKGHSHVYWYRQLPEEGLKFMVYLQKENIIDESGMPKERFSAEFPKEGPSILRIQQVVRGDSAAYFCASSPDGKTGLELFFGSGTQLSVL.

In nucleotides, the CDR3 is TGTGCCAGCAAGCGGGGGGCACCCACAGATACGCAGTATTTT. Amino acid sequence: CASKRGAPTDTQYF. The genes are TRBV27 and TRBJ2-3; 9 bases align to TRBD2. The CDR3 loop spans 14 amino acids. After removal of 7 bases from V and 2 bases from J, the junction contained 4 bases not matched to a gene. CDR1 and CDR2 from the germline V gene are MNHEY and SMNVEV (reference sequence).

This clone is a singleton in its sample. This chain uses TRBV10-3 with TRBJ1-4; 11 bases line up with TRBD1. V lost 7 bases to trimming and J lost 7 bases; unmatched junction nucleotides: 8. CDR3 length equals 15 residues. Germline V CDR1 and CDR2: ENHRY, SYGVKD. The CDR3 bases are TGTGCCATCAAGGGATCCGGGACAGGGGGTGAAAAACTGTTTTTT. Translating it yields CAIKGSGTGGEKLFF.

The V call is TRBV5-1, the J call TRBJ2-3, with TRBD2 identical over 13 bases. Germline CDR1 reads SGHRS; CDR2 reads YFSETQ. J lost 4 bases, V lost 0 bases, and 2 bases had no gene match. The CDR3 totals 16 residues. The CDR3 is CASSLGLAGGSDTQYF. The CDR3 DNA sequence: TGCGCCAGCAGCTTGGGACTAGCGGGGGGCTCAGATACGCAGTATTTT.

The rearrangement joins TRBV30 to TRBJ1-6, with 7 nucleotides matching TRBD1. The V gene end was trimmed by 5 bases and the J gene end by 6 bases; junction bases not matched to a gene: 4. This CDR3 is 13 amino acids long. Germline V gene data show CDR1 as GTSNPN and CDR2 as SVGIG (reference sequence). Written as DNA, the CDR3 is TGTGCCTGGGGCCGGGACAGTAATTCACCCCTCCACTTT. This sequence encodes CAWGRDSNSPLHF.

J is TRBJ2-7 and V is TRBV10-3; D is undetermined. Germline V gene sequence: CDR1 ENHRY, CDR2 SYGVKD. The CDR3 is 13 amino acids. V was cut by 9 bases and J by 0 bases, with 12 bases left in between. CDR3 in amino acids: CAISLTDSYEQYF. For the CDR3, the DNA is TGTGCCATTTCCCTGACGGACTCCTACGAGCAGTACTTC.